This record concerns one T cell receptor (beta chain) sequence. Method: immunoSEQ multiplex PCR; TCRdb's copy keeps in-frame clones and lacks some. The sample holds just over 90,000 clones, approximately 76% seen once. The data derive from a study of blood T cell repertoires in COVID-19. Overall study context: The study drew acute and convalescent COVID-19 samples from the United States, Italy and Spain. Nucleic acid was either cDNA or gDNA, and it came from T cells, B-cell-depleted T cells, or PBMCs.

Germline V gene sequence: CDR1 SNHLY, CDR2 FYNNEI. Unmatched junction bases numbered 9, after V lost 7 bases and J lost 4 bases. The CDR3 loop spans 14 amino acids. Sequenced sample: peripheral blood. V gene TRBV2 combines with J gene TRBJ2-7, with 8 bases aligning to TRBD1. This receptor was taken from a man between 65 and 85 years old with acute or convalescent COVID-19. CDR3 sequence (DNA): TGTGCCAGCATCCTGGACAGGGATTTGTACGAGCAGTACTTC. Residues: CASILDRDLYEQYF.